This TCR beta chain was sequenced in a study of T cells in Graves' hyperthyroidism and ophthalmopathy. V was trimmed by 2 bases and J by 4 bases, leaving 15 bases between them. Germline-derived CDR1 and CDR2 are KGHDR and SFDVKD. CDR3 length: 16 residues. RNA transcripts yielded amplified TCR beta CDR3 regions. TCR CDR3 regions were first amplified by RT-PCR with HTBI primers. TCRdb analysed the multiplex PCR reads with MiXCR anew, one entry per CDR3 protein. The sample consists of some 620,000 distinct CDR3 sequences, 15% to 20% of them appearing once. The receptor was derived from a woman aged 30 to 39 with Graves' hyperthyroidism. The sample was blood. The J gene is TRBJ2-3, the V gene TRBV24-1, with D unclear. The CDR3 DNA follows: TGTGCCACCAGTGATTCCCGGCCTACACGGGCAGATACGCAGTATTTT. Protein: CATSDSRPTRADTQYF.